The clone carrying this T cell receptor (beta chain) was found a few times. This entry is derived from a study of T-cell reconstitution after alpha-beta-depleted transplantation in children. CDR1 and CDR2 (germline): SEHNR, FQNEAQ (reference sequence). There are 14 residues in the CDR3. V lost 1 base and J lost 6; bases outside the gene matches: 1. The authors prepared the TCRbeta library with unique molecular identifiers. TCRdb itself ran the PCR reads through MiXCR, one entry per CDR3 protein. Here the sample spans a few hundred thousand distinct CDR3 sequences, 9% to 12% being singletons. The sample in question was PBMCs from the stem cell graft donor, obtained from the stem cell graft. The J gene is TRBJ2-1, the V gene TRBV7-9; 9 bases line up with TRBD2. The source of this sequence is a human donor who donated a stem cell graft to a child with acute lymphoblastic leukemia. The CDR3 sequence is CASSLGLAVNEQFF. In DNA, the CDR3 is TGTGCCAGCAGCTTAGGACTAGCGGTCAATGAGCAGTTCTTC. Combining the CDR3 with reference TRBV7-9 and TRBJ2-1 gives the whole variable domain DTGVSQNPRHKITKRGQNVTFRCDPISEHNRLYWYRQTLGQGPEFLTYFQNEAQLEKSRLLSDRFSAERPKGSFSTLEIQRTEQGDSAMYLCASSLGLAVNEQFFGPGTRLTVL.